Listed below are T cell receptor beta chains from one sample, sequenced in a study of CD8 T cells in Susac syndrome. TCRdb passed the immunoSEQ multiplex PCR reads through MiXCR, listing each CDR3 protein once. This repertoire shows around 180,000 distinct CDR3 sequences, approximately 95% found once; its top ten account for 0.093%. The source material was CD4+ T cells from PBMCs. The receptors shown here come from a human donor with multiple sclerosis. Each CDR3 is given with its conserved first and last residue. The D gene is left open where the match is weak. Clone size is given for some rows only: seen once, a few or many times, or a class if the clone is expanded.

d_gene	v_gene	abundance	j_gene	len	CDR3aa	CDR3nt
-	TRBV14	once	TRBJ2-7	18	CASSQALGPWTLDYEQYF	TGTGCCAGCAGCCAAGCCTTGGGACCCTGGACCCTCGACTACGAGCAGTACTTC
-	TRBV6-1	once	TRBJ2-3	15	CASSERRPGIGTQYF	TGTGCCAGCAGTGAACGCCGTCCAGGAATTGGTACGCAGTATTTT
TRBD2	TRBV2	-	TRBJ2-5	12	CALLAPQETQYF	TGTGCCCTACTAGCGCCACAAGAGACCCAGTACTTC
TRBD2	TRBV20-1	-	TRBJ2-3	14	CSAHGGAGTDTQYF	TGCAGTGCCCACGGGGGGGCCGGGACAGATACGCAGTATTTT
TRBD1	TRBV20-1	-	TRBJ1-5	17	CSAARTGFRSSNQPQHF	TGCAGTGCGGCCCGGACAGGGTTTAGGAGTAGCAATCAGCCCCAGCATTTT
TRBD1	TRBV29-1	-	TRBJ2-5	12	CSVDRAGETQYF	TGCAGCGTCGACAGGGCTGGAGAGACCCAGTACTTC
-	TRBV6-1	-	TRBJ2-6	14	CASRATGGANVLTF	TGTGCCAGCAGGGCTACAGGGGGGGCCAACGTCCTGACTTTC
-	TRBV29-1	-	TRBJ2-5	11	CSGTSDGTQYF	TGCAGCGGGACGTCTGACGGGACCCAGTACTTC
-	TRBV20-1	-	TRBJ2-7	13	CSAESSSIYEQYF	TGCAGTGCCGAGTCCTCCAGCATCTACGAGCAGTACTTC
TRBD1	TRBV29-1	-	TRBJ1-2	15	CSVENPGQGGYGYTF	TGCAGCGTTGAAAACCCGGGACAGGGGGGCTATGGCTACACCTTC
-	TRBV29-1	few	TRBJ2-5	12	CSVEVGQETQYF	TGCAGCGTTGAAGTTGGGCAAGAGACCCAGTACTTC
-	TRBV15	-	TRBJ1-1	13	CATRGWSGTEAFF	TGTGCCACCAGGGGTTGGAGTGGTACTGAAGCTTTCTTT
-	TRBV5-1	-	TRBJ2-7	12	CASSLRADEQYF	TGCGCCAGCAGCTTGAGAGCGGACGAGCAGTACTTC
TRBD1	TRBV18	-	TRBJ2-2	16	CASSPRDRGDTGELFF	TGTGCCAGCTCACCCCGGGACAGGGGTGACACCGGGGAGCTGTTTTTT
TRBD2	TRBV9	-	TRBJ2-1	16	CASSVSGGVIGNEQFF	TGTGCCAGCAGCGTAAGCGGGGGTGTTATAGGCAATGAGCAGTTCTTC
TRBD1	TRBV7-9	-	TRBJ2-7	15	CASSARQGVVHEQYF	TGTGCCAGCAGCGCCCGACAGGGAGTTGTCCACGAGCAGTACTTC
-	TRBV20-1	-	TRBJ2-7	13	CSARQGSRYEQYF	TGCAGTGCTAGGCAGGGGAGCCGCTACGAGCAGTACTTC
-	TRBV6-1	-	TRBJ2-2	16	CASSLQRVRNTGELFF	TGTGCCAGCAGCCTACAGCGTGTACGGAACACCGGGGAGCTGTTTTTT
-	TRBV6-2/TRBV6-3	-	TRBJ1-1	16	CASSYYGSSVNTEAFF	TGTGCCAGCAGCTACTATGGGAGCTCAGTGAACACTGAAGCTTTCTTT
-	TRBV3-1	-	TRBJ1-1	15	CASSQGSGADTEAFF	TGTGCCAGCAGCCAAGGATCAGGGGCGGACACTGAAGCTTTCTTT
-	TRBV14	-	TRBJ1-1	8	CASREAFF	TGTGCCAGCAGGGAAGCTTTCTTT
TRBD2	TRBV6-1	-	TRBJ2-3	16	CASSPFSGESTDTQYF	TGTGCCAGCAGTCCCTTTAGCGGGGAAAGCACAGATACGCAGTATTTT
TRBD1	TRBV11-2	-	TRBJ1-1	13	CASSQTGGSRAFF	TGTGCCAGCAGTCAGACAGGGGGCTCGAGGGCTTTCTTT
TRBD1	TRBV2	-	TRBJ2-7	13	CASSDRGPYEQYF	TGTGCCAGCAGTGATAGGGGGCCCTACGAGCAGTACTTC
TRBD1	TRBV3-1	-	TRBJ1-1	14	CASSQEYRGYKAFF	TGTGCCAGCAGCCAAGAATACAGGGGATATAAAGCTTTCTTT
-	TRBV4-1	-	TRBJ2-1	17	CASSQVLRQGKDNEQFF	TGCGCCAGCAGCCAAGTATTGAGGCAGGGCAAGGACAATGAGCAGTTCTTC
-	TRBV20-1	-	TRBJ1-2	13	CSAREQYDYGYTF	TGCAGTGCTAGAGAGCAATACGACTATGGCTACACCTTC